This is a list of T cell receptor beta chains from one sample in a study of CD8 T cells in ankylosing spondylitis. Each CDR3 protein is one row after TCRdb ran MiXCR on the 5' RACE reads. The top ten clones hold around 7% of a sample with approximately 260,000 distinct CDR3 sequences, 8.6% of them seen once. Sequencing used blood, either unsorted or a sorted T cell fraction (not recorded which). These TCRs come from a male donor with ankylosing spondylitis or in good health (not recorded which). Both conserved end residues are part of each CDR3. The D gene is left open where the match is weak. The size entry is marked missing in some rows and otherwise reads once, few, many or a size class.

DNA	CDR3	D	V	J	size	length
TGCGCCAGCAGCTTGGGACAGGGTATCTATGGCTACACCTTC	CASSLGQGIYGYTF	TRBD1	TRBV5-1	TRBJ1-2	many	14
TGTGCCAGCAGTTTCGGACGTAGCTCCAATGAGCAGTTCTTC	CASSFGRSSNEQFF	NA	TRBV12-3/TRBV12-4	TRBJ2-1	many	14
TGCGCCAGCAGCGACAAGAGCTCCTACGAGCAGTACTTC	CASSDKSSYEQYF	NA	TRBV5-1	TRBJ2-7	many	13
TGTGCCAGCAGCCCACTCAGCCTTAACTACAATGAGCAGTTCTTC	CASSPLSLNYNEQFF	NA	TRBV7-8	TRBJ2-1	many	15
TGCGCCAGCAGCCACGACAGGGCGAGCTCCTACGAGCAGTACTTC	CASSHDRASSYEQYF	TRBD1	TRBV5-1	TRBJ2-7	many	15
TGTGCCAGCAGTTCGGGACAGGGGCGGTCAGATACGCAGTATTTT	CASSSGQGRSDTQYF	TRBD1	TRBV27	TRBJ2-3	many	15
TGTGCCAGCTCAGTCGGGACAGCTATTAATGAAAAACTGTTTTTT	CASSVGTAINEKLFF	TRBD1	TRBV18	TRBJ1-4	many	15
TGCGCCAGCAGCTTGGCAGGACAGGACGGGGAGCTGTTTTTT	CASSLAGQDGELFF	TRBD1	TRBV5-1	TRBJ2-2	many	14
TGTGCCAGCAGCCTCCGGCAGCTAGGAGGGATCAATGAGCAGTTCTTC	CASSLRQLGGINEQFF	NA	TRBV9	TRBJ2-1	many	16
TGTGCCAGCACCCCGGACAATAAACTGTTTTTT	CASTPDNKLFF	NA	TRBV12-3/TRBV12-4	TRBJ1-4	NA	11
TGTGCCAGCAGCCTGGAAGACAGTGGCTACACCTTC	CASSLEDSGYTF	NA	TRBV12-3/TRBV12-4	TRBJ1-2	many	12
TGCAGCGTGGGGACTAGCGGGAAAGCAGATACGCAGTATTTT	CSVGTSGKADTQYF	TRBD2	TRBV29-1	TRBJ2-3	many	14
TGTGCCAGCAGCGAACAGGGGGGGGGCACTGAAGCTTTCTTT	CASSEQGGGTEAFF	TRBD1	TRBV11-3	TRBJ1-1	many	14
TGCGCCAGCAGCTTTGGGCGGGGGCCATACAATGAGCAGTTCTTC	CASSFGRGPYNEQFF	NA	TRBV5-1	TRBJ2-1	many	15
TGCGCCAGCACGCCGGGGGGTAACACTGAAGCTTTCTTT	CASTPGGNTEAFF	NA	TRBV5-1	TRBJ1-1	many	13
TGCGCCAGCAGCTTGGGCTTAGCGGGAGACCTTTCCTACGAGCAGTACTTC	CASSLGLAGDLSYEQYF	TRBD2	TRBV5-1	TRBJ2-7	many	17
TGTGCCAGCAGCCAAGATCGGGGACCCTTATATGGCTACACCTTC	CASSQDRGPLYGYTF	NA	TRBV4-2	TRBJ1-2	few	15
TGTGCCAGTAGTATAGATCTCACGAGGGGCTACACCTTC	CASSIDLTRGYTF	NA	TRBV19	TRBJ1-2	NA	13
TGCAGTGCAGCAGGGAGGGATGGCTACACCTTC	CSAAGRDGYTF	NA	TRBV20-1	TRBJ1-2	many	11
TGTGCCAGTAGTATTACAGGGTTAGGAGGAAGAACTGAAGCTTTCTTT	CASSITGLGGRTEAFF	NA	TRBV19	TRBJ1-1	NA	16
TGTGCCAGCAGCTTATGGGGTAGCGGGAAGGGCGAGCAGTACTTC	CASSLWGSGKGEQYF	TRBD2	TRBV7-2	TRBJ2-7	few	15
TGTGCCAGCACTCTATCCACAGGGGGATACGAGCAGTACTTC	CASTLSTGGYEQYF	TRBD1	TRBV7-8	TRBJ2-7	many	14
TGTGCCATGGGCCCCGGGGAGCCCACCGGGGAGCTGTTTTTT	CAMGPGEPTGELFF	NA	TRBV5-2	TRBJ2-2	NA	14
TGTGCCAGCAGTTTTCGGCCCTCCTACGAGCAGTACTTC	CASSFRPSYEQYF	NA	TRBV27	TRBJ2-7	many	13
TGCAGTGCTAGCGGGACCCGCGAGCAGTACTTC	CSASGTREQYF	NA	TRBV20-1	TRBJ2-7	many	11
TGCGCCAGCAGAAGTAACTATGGCTACACCTTC	CASRSNYGYTF	NA	TRBV5-1	TRBJ1-2	few	11
TGTGCCAGCTCAGCCTATTGGAGTCGGGAAGAGACCCAGTACTTC	CASSAYWSREETQYF	NA	TRBV18	TRBJ2-5	NA	15
TGCAGTGCCTCCTCCCGGGCTAGTAACTACAATGAGCAGTTCTTC	CSASSRASNYNEQFF	NA	TRBV20-1	TRBJ2-1	many	15
TGTGCCAGCAGCTTAGAACTAGCGGGCTACGAGCAGTACTTC	CASSLELAGYEQYF	TRBD2	TRBV7-2	TRBJ2-7	few	14
TGCAGTGCCCCGGCGGGCCAGGGGGGAGTTGGCACTGAAGCTTTCTTT	CSAPAGQGGVGTEAFF	TRBD1	TRBV20-1	TRBJ1-1	many	16
TGTGCCAGCAGTCCCCGGAAGTACAATGAGCAGTTCTTC	CASSPRKYNEQFF	NA	TRBV27	TRBJ2-1	many	13
TGTGCCACCAGCATCGGCCCAACGGGGGGGGCCAACGTCCTGACTTTC	CATSIGPTGGANVLTF	NA	TRBV15	TRBJ2-6	NA	16
TGCGCCAGCAGCCAAGACCGGGGGACTCTCAACGAGCAGTACTTC	CASSQDRGTLNEQYF	NA	TRBV4-3	TRBJ2-7	many	15
TGTGCCAGCAGCTCACCGGGACCGGAGCAGTTCTTC	CASSSPGPEQFF	NA	TRBV11-1	TRBJ2-1	NA	12
TGTGCCAGCAGTTTAGGGACTAGCCTCTCCGAGCAGTACTTC	CASSLGTSLSEQYF	TRBD2	TRBV12-3/TRBV12-4	TRBJ2-7	many	14
TGTGCCAGTAGTGGCTCCCGGAGGGCGGGAGTGGCAGATACGCAGTATTTT	CASSGSRRAGVADTQYF	TRBD2	TRBV19	TRBJ2-3	many	17
TGTGCCAGCAGTTTCCCGGGACTAGCGTACGAGCAGTACTTC	CASSFPGLAYEQYF	TRBD2	TRBV6-5	TRBJ2-7	NA	14
TGCAGCGTTGAAGGCCTCGGGAGGGTTACAGATACGCAGTATTTT	CSVEGLGRVTDTQYF	TRBD2	TRBV29-1	TRBJ2-3	many	15
TGTGCCAGCAGCTTAGCAGTCAATAGCAATCAGCCCCAGCATTTT	CASSLAVNSNQPQHF	NA	TRBV7-8	TRBJ1-5	NA	15
TGCGCCAGCAGTCGCATCCGACAGGGGGCTAAGGAAGGTATAGCTGGGGGTGAGCAGTTCTTC	CASSRIRQGAKEGIAGGEQFF	TRBD1	TRBV5-1	TRBJ2-1	few	21
TGCGCCAGCAGCGCACAAGGGGGTGAAGCTTTCTTT	CASSAQGGEAFF	NA	TRBV5-1	TRBJ1-1	many	12
TGTGCCTGGAGTGCAGGGGTGAGTTCACCCCTCCACTTT	CAWSAGVSSPLHF	NA	TRBV30	TRBJ1-6	NA	13
TGTGCCAGCAGCTTGACCGGCGCTGTCAGCTCCTACAATGAGCAGTTCTTC	CASSLTGAVSSYNEQFF	NA	TRBV5-6	TRBJ2-1	many	17
TGTGCCGTCGCGACAGGGGGTAATAATCAGCCCCAGCATTTT	CAVATGGNNQPQHF	TRBD1	TRBV10-3	TRBJ1-5	many	14
TGCGCCAGCAGCTTGGGTGTCCTAGCGGGAATCACAGATACGCAGTATTTT	CASSLGVLAGITDTQYF	TRBD2	TRBV5-1	TRBJ2-3	NA	17
TGTGCCAGTACCTCCTCCTACGAGCAGTACTTC	CASTSSYEQYF	NA	TRBV2	TRBJ2-7	many	11